Listed below are T cell receptor beta chains from one sample, sequenced in a study of T cell responses to AZD1222 COVID-19 vaccine. The protocol was immunoSEQ multiplex PCR, while the TCRdb copy is restricted to in-frame clones and leaves out a portion. This table holds 90,000 or so clones, approximately 88% found once. The sequencing used peripheral blood, collected on day 0 of AZD1222 vaccination. Receptors originate from an adult in good health. Both conserved end residues are part of each CDR3. The D gene is left open where the match is weak. Size is stated for part of the rows, as once, few or many counts, or as a class when the clone is expanded.

V gene: TRBV28; clone size: NA; J gene: TRBJ1-5; D gene: NA; CDR3 DNA: TGTGCCAGCACCTTTCTAAGCAATCAGCCCCAGCATTTT; CDR3 protein: CASTFLSNQPQHF
V gene: TRBV6-5; clone size: NA; J gene: TRBJ2-7; D gene: NA; CDR3 DNA: TGTGCCAGCAGTTACTCCGGGGCCGCGGACGAGCAGTACTTC; CDR3 protein: CASSYSGAADEQYF
V gene: TRBV4-2; clone size: NA; J gene: TRBJ2-3; D gene: NA; CDR3 DNA: TGTGCCAGCAGCCAAGATAGGGCTAGCGGCACAGATACGCAGTATTTT; CDR3 protein: CASSQDRASGTDTQYF
V gene: TRBV27; clone size: NA; J gene: TRBJ2-1; D gene: NA; CDR3 DNA: TGTGCCAGCAGTTTGGAGGGCTCGAGCTCCTACAATGAGCAGTTCTTC; CDR3 protein: CASSLEGSSSYNEQFF
V gene: TRBV10-3; clone size: NA; J gene: TRBJ2-7; D gene: NA; CDR3 DNA: TGTGCCATCAGTGGGACCGCCTCCTACGAGCAGTACTTC; CDR3 protein: CAISGTASYEQYF
V gene: TRBV10-3; clone size: NA; J gene: TRBJ1-5; D gene: NA; CDR3 DNA: TGTGCCACATGCCGGGATGGCAATCAGCCCCAGCATTTT; CDR3 protein: CATCRDGNQPQHF
V gene: TRBV2; clone size: NA; J gene: TRBJ2-1; D gene: NA; CDR3 DNA: TGTGCCAGCAGTGATGGGACTCCCGCCAATGAGCAGTTCTTC; CDR3 protein: CASSDGTPANEQFF
V gene: TRBV11-2; clone size: few; J gene: TRBJ2-7; D gene: NA; CDR3 DNA: TGTGCCAGCAGCCCACAGGGCCCCTACGAGCAGTACTTC; CDR3 protein: CASSPQGPYEQYF
V gene: TRBV7-9; clone size: NA; J gene: TRBJ1-5; D gene: NA; CDR3 DNA: TGTGCCAGCAGCTTAGAGGTACTCAGGGGCAATCAGCCCCAGCATTTT; CDR3 protein: CASSLEVLRGNQPQHF
V gene: TRBV27; clone size: NA; J gene: TRBJ2-5; D gene: NA; CDR3 DNA: TGTGCCAGCAGTTTTACCCATAGCCAAGAGACCCAGTACTTC; CDR3 protein: CASSFTHSQETQYF
V gene: TRBV18; clone size: NA; J gene: TRBJ1-3; D gene: NA; CDR3 DNA: TGTGCCAGCTCACCCGCATTCTTAGGAAGCTCTGGAAACACCATATATTTT; CDR3 protein: CASSPAFLGSSGNTIYF
V gene: TRBV5-1; clone size: NA; J gene: TRBJ2-1; D gene: NA; CDR3 DNA: TGCGCCAGCAGCTTGGCCCCTCCGAACAATGAGCAGTTCTTC; CDR3 protein: CASSLAPPNNEQFF
V gene: TRBV7-3; clone size: NA; J gene: TRBJ2-2; D gene: TRBD1; CDR3 DNA: TGTGCCAGCAGCTTAATAGGGGGCGATGCGACCGGGGAGCTGTTTTTT; CDR3 protein: CASSLIGGDATGELFF
V gene: TRBV29-1; clone size: NA; J gene: TRBJ1-2; D gene: NA; CDR3 DNA: TGCAGTGTTTCCGTCGTGGGGCTCGCAGGGGGCTACACCTTC; CDR3 protein: CSVSVVGLAGGYTF
V gene: TRBV7-9; clone size: NA; J gene: TRBJ2-3; D gene: TRBD2; CDR3 DNA: TGTGCCAGCAGCTTAGGGCTAGCGGGAGGGCAAGATACGCAGTATTTT; CDR3 protein: CASSLGLAGGQDTQYF
V gene: TRBV28; clone size: NA; J gene: TRBJ1-2; D gene: NA; CDR3 DNA: TGTGCCAGCAAATCAGCGGGGGGGTATGGCTACACCTTC; CDR3 protein: CASKSAGGYGYTF
V gene: TRBV2; clone size: NA; J gene: TRBJ1-5; D gene: NA; CDR3 DNA: TGTGCCAGCAGTGCAGGTCAGCCCCAGCATTTT; CDR3 protein: CASSAGQPQHF
V gene: TRBV27; clone size: NA; J gene: TRBJ1-1; D gene: NA; CDR3 DNA: TGTGCCAGCAGTTACAGGGCGGCGAACACTGAAGCTTTCTTT; CDR3 protein: CASSYRAANTEAFF
V gene: TRBV19; clone size: NA; J gene: TRBJ2-2; D gene: NA; CDR3 DNA: TGTGCCAGTAGTGGCGGACAAAAAAACACCGGGGAGCTGTTTTTT; CDR3 protein: CASSGGQKNTGELFF
V gene: TRBV28; clone size: NA; J gene: TRBJ1-6; D gene: NA; CDR3 DNA: TGTGCCAGCAGTTTCAATTGGGATAATTCACCCCTCCACTTT; CDR3 protein: CASSFNWDNSPLHF
V gene: TRBV6-5; clone size: once; J gene: TRBJ2-1; D gene: TRBD2; CDR3 DNA: TGTGCCAGCAGTTTGGGCGGGAGGTCCTACAATGAGCAGTTCTTC; CDR3 protein: CASSLGGRSYNEQFF
V gene: TRBV7-2; clone size: NA; J gene: TRBJ2-4; D gene: NA; CDR3 DNA: TGTGCCAGCAGCTCAGCAGGCAGGGGTATTGACATTCAGTACTTC; CDR3 protein: CASSSAGRGIDIQYF
V gene: TRBV27; clone size: NA; J gene: TRBJ1-5; D gene: NA; CDR3 DNA: TGTGCCAGCAGTTTAGTAGGTTATAGCAATCAGCCCCAGCATTTT; CDR3 protein: CASSLVGYSNQPQHF
V gene: TRBV5-1; clone size: NA; J gene: TRBJ2-1; D gene: TRBD2; CDR3 DNA: TGCGCCAGCAGCCTTAGCGGGAGGGTAGATGAGCAGTTCTTC; CDR3 protein: CASSLSGRVDEQFF
V gene: TRBV28; clone size: NA; J gene: TRBJ1-4; D gene: NA; CDR3 DNA: TGTGCCAGCAGTTGGCCGAGGGGGTCAATAGCGGGTGAAAAACTGTTTTTT; CDR3 protein: CASSWPRGSIAGEKLFF
V gene: TRBV7-2; clone size: NA; J gene: TRBJ1-5; D gene: TRBD1; CDR3 DNA: TGTGCCAGCAGTGGACAGGATCGTCAGCCCCAGCATTTT; CDR3 protein: CASSGQDRQPQHF
V gene: TRBV7-8; clone size: NA; J gene: TRBJ1-2; D gene: NA; CDR3 DNA: TGTGCCAGCAGCCCCCTACGAGCTCTCTGGGGCTACACCTTC; CDR3 protein: CASSPLRALWGYTF
V gene: TRBV2; clone size: NA; J gene: TRBJ1-1; D gene: NA; CDR3 DNA: TGTGCCAGCAGTGATCAAGGGGTGAACACTGAAGCTTTCTTT; CDR3 protein: CASSDQGVNTEAFF
V gene: TRBV29-1; clone size: NA; J gene: TRBJ1-1; D gene: NA; CDR3 DNA: TGCAGCGTTGAAGAGGGGCCCAGCACTGAAGCTTTCTTT; CDR3 protein: CSVEEGPSTEAFF
V gene: TRBV5-1; clone size: NA; J gene: TRBJ2-5; D gene: TRBD2; CDR3 DNA: TGCGCCAGCAGCTTGTCCCCCGTAAGCGGGACGGGGCAAGAGACCCAGTACTTC; CDR3 protein: CASSLSPVSGTGQETQYF
V gene: TRBV11-2; clone size: NA; J gene: TRBJ1-6; D gene: NA; CDR3 DNA: TGTGCCAGCAGCTTAGATTTGGGGAGGGGAAATAATTCACCCCTCCACTTT; CDR3 protein: CASSLDLGRGNNSPLHF
V gene: TRBV5-5; clone size: NA; J gene: TRBJ1-5; D gene: NA; CDR3 DNA: TGTGCCAGCAGCTTGGAGGACAGTAATCAGCCCCAGCATTTT; CDR3 protein: CASSLEDSNQPQHF
V gene: TRBV18; clone size: NA; J gene: TRBJ1-2; D gene: NA; CDR3 DNA: TGTGCCAGCTCTCACCGGGACACGGGAAACTATGGCTACACCTTC; CDR3 protein: CASSHRDTGNYGYTF
V gene: TRBV2; clone size: NA; J gene: TRBJ1-2; D gene: TRBD1; CDR3 DNA: TGTGCCAGCAGCCTCAAACAGGGGGGCTATGGCTACACCTTC; CDR3 protein: CASSLKQGGYGYTF
V gene: TRBV15; clone size: NA; J gene: TRBJ2-1; D gene: TRBD1; CDR3 DNA: TGTGCCACCAGCAGACAGGGGGCTGGTGGGGATGAGCAGTTCTTC; CDR3 protein: CATSRQGAGGDEQFF
V gene: TRBV6-5; clone size: NA; J gene: TRBJ1-4; D gene: NA; CDR3 DNA: TGTGCCAGCAGACCGGGACGGTCAACTAATGAAAAACTGTTTTTT; CDR3 protein: CASRPGRSTNEKLFF
V gene: TRBV19; clone size: NA; J gene: TRBJ1-2; D gene: NA; CDR3 DNA: TGTGCCAGTAGTATCGGCAGGGGCTATGGCTACACCTTC; CDR3 protein: CASSIGRGYGYTF
V gene: TRBV27; clone size: NA; J gene: TRBJ1-5; D gene: NA; CDR3 DNA: TGTGCCAGCATTCAGCTGGGAAATAGCAATCAGCCCCAGCATTTT; CDR3 protein: CASIQLGNSNQPQHF
V gene: TRBV19; clone size: NA; J gene: TRBJ1-5; D gene: NA; CDR3 DNA: TGTGCCAGTAGTGCCACAGGGCCCCCTTTGCCCCAGCATTTT; CDR3 protein: CASSATGPPLPQHF
V gene: TRBV4-1; clone size: NA; J gene: TRBJ1-2; D gene: TRBD1; CDR3 DNA: TGCGCCAGCAGCCAGAGGACAGGGGGCGGAGGCTACACCTTC; CDR3 protein: CASSQRTGGGGYTF
V gene: TRBV7-9; clone size: NA; J gene: TRBJ2-7; D gene: TRBD2; CDR3 DNA: TGTGCCAGCAGCCGGGGGGCACTAGCGGGAGTTAAAATCTACGAGCAGTACTTC; CDR3 protein: CASSRGALAGVKIYEQYF
V gene: TRBV12-3/TRBV12-4; clone size: NA; J gene: TRBJ1-1; D gene: NA; CDR3 DNA: TGTGCCACCCTAACAGGCATGAACACTGAAGCTTTCTTT; CDR3 protein: CATLTGMNTEAFF
V gene: TRBV19; clone size: NA; J gene: TRBJ1-3; D gene: NA; CDR3 DNA: TGTGCCAGTAGTATAGCTTTGTACTCTGGAAACACCATATATTTT; CDR3 protein: CASSIALYSGNTIYF
V gene: TRBV3-1/TRBV3-2; clone size: NA; J gene: TRBJ2-7; D gene: NA; CDR3 DNA: TGTGCCAGCAGCCAAGATCAGGGGGGAGGACGCGAGCAGTACTTC; CDR3 protein: CASSQDQGGGREQYF
V gene: TRBV30; clone size: NA; J gene: TRBJ2-1; D gene: TRBD2; CDR3 DNA: TGTGCCTGGAATGTAGGAGTGGCGGGAGCCTACAATGAGCAGTTCTTC; CDR3 protein: CAWNVGVAGAYNEQFF
V gene: TRBV19; clone size: NA; J gene: TRBJ2-3; D gene: NA; CDR3 DNA: TGTGCCAGTAGTAAGTTAGATACGCAGTATTTT; CDR3 protein: CASSKLDTQYF
V gene: TRBV15; clone size: NA; J gene: TRBJ2-4; D gene: NA; CDR3 DNA: TGTGCCACCAGCAGAGATCTGGAGGCCAAAAACATTCAGTACTTC; CDR3 protein: CATSRDLEAKNIQYF
V gene: TRBV3-1/TRBV3-2; clone size: NA; J gene: TRBJ2-1; D gene: NA; CDR3 DNA: TGTGCCAGCAGCCCCCCCCCTACCTACAATGAGCAGTTCTTC; CDR3 protein: CASSPPPTYNEQFF
V gene: TRBV6-5; clone size: once; J gene: TRBJ2-2; D gene: TRBD1; CDR3 DNA: TGTGCCAGCAGGAGGACAGGGGTAAACACCGGGGAGCTGTTTTTT; CDR3 protein: CASRRTGVNTGELFF
V gene: TRBV24-1; clone size: NA; J gene: TRBJ2-5; D gene: NA; CDR3 DNA: TGTGCCACCAACCAGAGTGAGGAGGGACTCTATCAAGAGACCCAGTACTTC; CDR3 protein: CATNQSEEGLYQETQYF
V gene: TRBV5-1; clone size: NA; J gene: TRBJ2-3; D gene: NA; CDR3 DNA: TGCGCCAGCAGCTTGGCCAGGTACACAGATACGCAGTATTTT; CDR3 protein: CASSLARYTDTQYF
V gene: TRBV19; clone size: NA; J gene: TRBJ1-5; D gene: NA; CDR3 DNA: TGTGCCAGTAGTGCTGGGATGACACGTACTAGCAATCAGCCCCAGCATTTT; CDR3 protein: CASSAGMTRTSNQPQHF
V gene: TRBV3-1/TRBV3-2; clone size: NA; J gene: TRBJ1-2; D gene: NA; CDR3 DNA: TGTGCCAGCAGCCCTAGGGGCACCTATGGCTACACCTTC; CDR3 protein: CASSPRGTYGYTF
V gene: TRBV6-5; clone size: NA; J gene: TRBJ2-7; D gene: TRBD1; CDR3 DNA: TGTGCCAGCAGAGCCGCAGGGGGTAGAATGGGCGAGCAGTACTTC; CDR3 protein: CASRAAGGRMGEQYF
V gene: TRBV7-3; clone size: NA; J gene: TRBJ2-1; D gene: TRBD2; CDR3 DNA: TGTGCCAGCAGCTTAGCCGGGAGGGTGGGCAATGAGCAGTTCTTC; CDR3 protein: CASSLAGRVGNEQFF
V gene: TRBV20-1; clone size: NA; J gene: TRBJ1-1; D gene: NA; CDR3 DNA: TGCAGTGGGCGAGAGACTGAAGCTTTCTTT; CDR3 protein: CSGRETEAFF
V gene: TRBV7-9; clone size: NA; J gene: TRBJ1-2; D gene: NA; CDR3 DNA: TGTGCCAGCAGCTCACCGAATTACTATGGCTACACCTTC; CDR3 protein: CASSSPNYYGYTF